The source of this T cell receptor beta chain is a study of T cell clusters in autoimmune cytopenias. CDR1 and CDR2 from the germline V gene are SGHAT and FQNNGV. CDR3 length: 15 amino acids. TRB amplification used roughly 250 ng of peripheral blood genomic DNA. Multiplex touch-down PCR amplified TRB using TRB-A and TRB-B pools in one tube. After re-calling the multiplex PCR reads, TCRdb lists one entry per CDR3 protein, DNA absent. The sample data list about 12,000 distinct CDR3 sequences. The same specimen was also included in a second study, on T cell repertoires in aging, cancer and after chemotherapy. From that paper: Compared with age-matched healthy donors, untreated hematological or solid cancer patients showed higher blood TCR clonality. Immunological memory after chemotherapy cannot be judged from the repertoire data.

The sequence came from a human donor in good health. Sequences were obtained from peripheral blood. V gene TRBV11-2 combines with J gene TRBJ1-1; TCRdb outputs TRBD1, but without DNA this stays unchecked. This CDR3 is CASSLEGQGNTEAFF.